The T cell receptor (beta chain) described here comes from a study of OX40 agonist ivuxolimab in advanced cancers. In terms of the full investigation: The costimulatory receptor OX40 (CD134) was targeted by ivuxolimab, a fully human IgG2 agonistic monoclonal antibody. Intravenous ivuxolimab was administered to patients every 2 weeks at six dose levels: 0.01, 0.1, 0.3, 1.5, 3 and 10 mg/kg. Among the roughly 52 dose-escalation patients, some 20 had hepatocellular carcinoma, approximately 15 melanoma, 9 renal cell carcinoma and 9 head and neck cancer. The dose-escalation cohort was 82.7% male with a mean age of around 64 years, ranging from roughly 23 to 85. Patients were allowed to have had prior anti-PD-1, anti-PD-L1 or anti-CTLA-4 therapy, and around 43% of the dose-escalation patients had been treated with checkpoint inhibitors. Three dose-escalation patients achieved partial responses, one with hepatocellular carcinoma and two with cutaneous melanoma. Peripheral TCRbeta sequencing aimed to test whether ivuxolimab altered TCR sequence diversity and caused clonal T-cell expansion. The paper reports the monotherapy dose-escalation portion (N = 52 patients) of the phase I ivuxolimab trial.

At the junction V is shortened by 1 base and J by 2 bases, with 11 bases in between. The CDR3 covers 15 residues, taking in both the cysteine and the phenylalanine. Just the 45-base CDR3 DNA is kept, in frame starting at base 1. The CDR1 and CDR2 encoded by the germline V gene (reference sequence) are LNHDA and SQIVND. Patients with a history of autoimmune disease or receiving systemic immunosuppression were excluded from the trial. Peripheral blood for TCR sequencing was drawn from every dose cohort at baseline, at cycle 4 day 1 and at cycle 7 day 1. The samples were taken from a phase I, first-in-human, multicenter, open-label dose-escalation trial of ivuxolimab. Adults with locally advanced or metastatic melanoma, renal cell, hepatocellular, or head and neck squamous cell carcinoma were enrolled in the trial. Before TCR sequencing, CD4+ and CD8+ T cells were separately sorted from peripheral blood.

Findings and caveats that apply to the study as a whole: After ivuxolimab, expanded clones were on average more numerous among CD8+ T cells than among CD4+ T cells. Clonal expansion of both CD4+ and CD8+ blood T cells was observed from baseline to week 6 at doses 0.1 to 3.0 mg/kg. Low levels of normalized T-cell clonal expansion were also seen in some nonresponding patients. The antigen specificity of the peripheral T cells that underwent clonal expansion was not determined. In the 0.1-3.0 mg/kg groups, partial responders were among the patients with the lowest normalized peripheral clonal expansion, particularly in CD8+ T cells.

For sequencing of the TCRbeta CDR3 region, genomic DNA was extracted from the sorted cells. TCRbeta CDR3 regions were sequenced using the immunoSEQ Assay. TCRdb provides this immuneACCESS table in a form limited to in-frame rearrangements. Some clones are lacking; in checked studies, under half of them reflect an unresolved V gene, and why the rest are absent is not known. For this sample the table gives over 75,000 clones, of which around nine tenths were detected only once. In total, the top ten clones hold more than 0.35% of the sample. Turning to this clone: Which antigen it targets is not known. The sample holds no much larger clone one base away, and base qualities are not on file.

Sample: CD4+ or CD8+ T cells sorted from blood, taken in a trial of the OX40 agonist ivuxolimab. This chain is built from TRBV19 and TRBJ1-2; too little of a D gene remains to name it. This clonotype originated in an adult with an advanced solid tumor such as melanoma, head and neck, liver or kidney cancer. The CDR3 is CASSIVGGSNYGYTF. The DNA sequence follows: TGTGCCAGTAGTATAGTCGGCGGATCGAACTATGGCTACACCTTC.